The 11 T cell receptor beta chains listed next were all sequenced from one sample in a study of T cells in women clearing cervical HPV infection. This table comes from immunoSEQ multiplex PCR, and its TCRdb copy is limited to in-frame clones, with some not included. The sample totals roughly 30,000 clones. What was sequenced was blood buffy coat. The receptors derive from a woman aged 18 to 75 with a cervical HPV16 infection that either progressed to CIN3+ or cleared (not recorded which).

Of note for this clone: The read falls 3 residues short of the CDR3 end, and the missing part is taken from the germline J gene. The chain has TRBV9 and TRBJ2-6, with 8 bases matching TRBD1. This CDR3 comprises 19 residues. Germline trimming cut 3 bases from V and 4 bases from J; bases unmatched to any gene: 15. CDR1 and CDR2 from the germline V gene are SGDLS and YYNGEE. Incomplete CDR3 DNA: TGTGCCAGCAGCGCCAGGACAGGGTCCAATTTGGGGGGGGCCAACGTC. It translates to CASSARTGSNLGGANV. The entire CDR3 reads CASSARTGSNLGGANVLTF.

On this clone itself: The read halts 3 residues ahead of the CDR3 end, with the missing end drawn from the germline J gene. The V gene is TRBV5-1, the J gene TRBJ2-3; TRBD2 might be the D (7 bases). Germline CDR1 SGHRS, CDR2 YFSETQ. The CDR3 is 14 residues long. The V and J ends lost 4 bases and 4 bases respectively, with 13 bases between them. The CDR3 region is CASSGGAPADTQYF. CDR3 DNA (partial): TGCGCCAGCAGCGGGGGGGCGCCGGCAGATACG.

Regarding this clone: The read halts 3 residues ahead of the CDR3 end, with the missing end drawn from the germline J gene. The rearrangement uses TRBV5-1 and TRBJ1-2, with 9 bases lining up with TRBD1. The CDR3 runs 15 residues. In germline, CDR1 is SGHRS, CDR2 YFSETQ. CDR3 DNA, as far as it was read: TGCGCCAGCAGACCACCGGGACAGGGTAATCACGAC. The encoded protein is CASRPPGQGNHD. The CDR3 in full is CASRPPGQGNHDYTF.

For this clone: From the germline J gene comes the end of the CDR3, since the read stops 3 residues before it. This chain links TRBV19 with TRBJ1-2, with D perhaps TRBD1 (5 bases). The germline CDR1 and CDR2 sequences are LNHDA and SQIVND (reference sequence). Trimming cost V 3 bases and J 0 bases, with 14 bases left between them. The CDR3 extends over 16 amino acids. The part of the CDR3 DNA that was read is TGTGCCAGTAGTATTAGGGGCCCGGGAGCTAACTATGGC. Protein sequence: CASSIRGPGANYG. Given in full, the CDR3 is CASSIRGPGANYGYTF.

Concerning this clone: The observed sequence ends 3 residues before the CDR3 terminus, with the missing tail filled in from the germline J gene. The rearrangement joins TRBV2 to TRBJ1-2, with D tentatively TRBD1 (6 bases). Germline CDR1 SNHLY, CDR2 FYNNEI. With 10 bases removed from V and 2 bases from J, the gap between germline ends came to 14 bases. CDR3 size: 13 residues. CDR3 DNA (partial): TGTGCCACCCTCCGGGACAAGAACTATGGC. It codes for CATLRDKNYG. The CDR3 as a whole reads CATLRDKNYGYTF.

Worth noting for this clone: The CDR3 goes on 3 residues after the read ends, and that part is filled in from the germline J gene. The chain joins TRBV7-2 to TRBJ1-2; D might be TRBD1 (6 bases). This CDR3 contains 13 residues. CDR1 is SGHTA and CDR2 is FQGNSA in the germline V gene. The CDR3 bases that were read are TGTGCCAGCAGCTTAGTGACAGGAAAATTC. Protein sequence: CASSLVTGKF. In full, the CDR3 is CASSLVTGKFYTF. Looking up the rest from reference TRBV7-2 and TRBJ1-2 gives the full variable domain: GAGVSQSPSNKVTEKGKDVELRCDPISGHTALYWYRQSLGQGLEFLIYFQGNSAPDKSGLPSDRFSAERTGGSVSTLTIQRTQQEDSAVYLCASSLVTGKFYTFGSGTRLTVV.

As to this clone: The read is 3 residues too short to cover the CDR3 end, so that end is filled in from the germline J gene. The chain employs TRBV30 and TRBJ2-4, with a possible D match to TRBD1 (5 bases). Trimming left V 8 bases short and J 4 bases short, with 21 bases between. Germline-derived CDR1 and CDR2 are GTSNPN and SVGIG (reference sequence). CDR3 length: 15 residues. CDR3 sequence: CAGDWKGLGKNIQYF. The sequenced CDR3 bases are TGTGCCGGGGATTGGAAGGGGCTGGGTAAAAACATT.

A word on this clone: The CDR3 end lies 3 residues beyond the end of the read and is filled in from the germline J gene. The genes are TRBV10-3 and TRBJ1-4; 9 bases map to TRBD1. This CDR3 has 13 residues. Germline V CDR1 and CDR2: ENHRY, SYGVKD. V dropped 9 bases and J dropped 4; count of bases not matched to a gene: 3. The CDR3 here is CAMGTGFNEKLFF. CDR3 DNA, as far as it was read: TGTGCCATGGGGACAGGGTTTAATGAAAAA.

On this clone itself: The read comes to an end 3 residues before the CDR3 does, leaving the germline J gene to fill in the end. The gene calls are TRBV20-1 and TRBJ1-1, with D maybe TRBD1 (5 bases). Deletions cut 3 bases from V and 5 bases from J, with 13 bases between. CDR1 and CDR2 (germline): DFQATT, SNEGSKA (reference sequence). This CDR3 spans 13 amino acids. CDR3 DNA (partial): TGCAGTGCTAGGATCGCAGGGCGAACTGAA. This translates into CSARIAGRTE. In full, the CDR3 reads CSARIAGRTEAFF.

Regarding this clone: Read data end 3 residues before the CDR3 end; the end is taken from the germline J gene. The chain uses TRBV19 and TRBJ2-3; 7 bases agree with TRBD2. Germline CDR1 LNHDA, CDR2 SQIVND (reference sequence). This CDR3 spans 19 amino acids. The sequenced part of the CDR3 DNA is TGTGCCAGTAGTATAGGTTTCGAGTCGGGGGGATGGCGCAATCAGCCG. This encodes CASSIGFESGGWRNQP. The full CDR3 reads CASSIGFESGGWRNQPQYF.

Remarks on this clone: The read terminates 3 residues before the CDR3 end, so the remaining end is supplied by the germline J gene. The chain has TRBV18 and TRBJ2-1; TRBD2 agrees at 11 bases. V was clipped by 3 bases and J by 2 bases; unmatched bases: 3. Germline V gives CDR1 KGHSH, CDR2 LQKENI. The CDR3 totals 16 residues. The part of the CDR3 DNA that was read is TGTGCCAGCTCACCCCCGGGACTAGCGGCCTACAATGAG. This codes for CASSPPGLAAYNE. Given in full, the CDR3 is CASSPPGLAAYNEQFF.